This T cell receptor beta chain was retrieved from a study of early T cells in non-severe SARS-CoV-2 infection. In the study overall: Bulk RNA isolated from unsorted whole blood underwent sequencing; chains were not paired.

Study-level findings and limits: Anti-spike CD8 responses were favored by VDJdb matching, which missed private and CD4 specificities.

Unique molecular identifiers were added to individual cDNA molecules. TCRdb re-derived calls from the 5' RACE reads in MiXCR, one entry per CDR3 protein. The table shows roughly 99,000 distinct CDR3 sequences, with approximately 12% occurring only once. In this sample, this clonotype turned up a few times. Its antigen is undetermined. The CDR3 consists of 13 residues. Germline values: CDR1 SGHTA, CDR2 FQGNSA. Trimming pared 5 bases from V and 4 bases from J, leaving 11 bases between. This chain joins TRBV7-2 and TRBJ1-2, with a weak D call TRBD1 (5 bases). Sequenced here: whole blood, sampled at baseline. The sequence derives from an adult who was a healthcare worker with PCR-confirmed SARS-CoV-2 infection or an uninfected control (not recorded which). The CDR3 reads CASSQDGTYGYTF. CDR3 sequence (DNA): TGTGCCAGCAGCCAAGACGGGACCTATGGCTACACCTTC.